This TCR beta chain was identified in a study of T cell responses to AZD1222 COVID-19 vaccine. Study outcomes and limitations: Females made up more of the donors, who were largely white British, and clonal diversity may have come out too low. Spike-specific TCR breadth and depth went up after people got two AZD1222 doses. Close to half of all spike-specific TCRs reportedly target regions of the variants that are unmutated. The study found vaccine-associated CD4 TCRs spanning spike, dominant at 160-218 and 743-854.

This clone was seen just once. Its antigen remains unidentified. TCRdb's table, derived via immunoSEQ multiplex PCR, lists solely in-frame clones and lacks some. Among about 140,000 clones listed, about 89% were seen once. V was trimmed by 4 bases and J by 1 base, leaving 16 bases between them. CDR1 MNHNS and CDR2 SASEGT come from the germline V gene. This CDR3 region has 16 residues. V and J are TRBV6-1 and TRBJ1-1; a weak D match, TRBD1 (6 bases). The TCR comes from an adult in good health. Source: peripheral blood, taken on day 0 of AZD1222 vaccination. The CDR3 DNA is TGTGCCAGCAGTGCGGGGACATACGTGGGGAACACTGAAGCTTTCTTT. Translated: CASSAGTYVGNTEAFF.